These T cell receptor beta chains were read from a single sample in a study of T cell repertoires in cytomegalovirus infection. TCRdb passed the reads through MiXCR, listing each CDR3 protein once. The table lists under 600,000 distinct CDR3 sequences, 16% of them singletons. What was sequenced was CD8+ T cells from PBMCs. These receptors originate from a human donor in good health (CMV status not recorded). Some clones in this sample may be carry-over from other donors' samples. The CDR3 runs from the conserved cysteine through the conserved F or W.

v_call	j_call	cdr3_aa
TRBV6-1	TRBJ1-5	CASSENQPQHF
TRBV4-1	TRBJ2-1	CASTLSGTGNNEQFF
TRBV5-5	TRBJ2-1	CASNVLRDRVNEQFF
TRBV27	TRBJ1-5	CASRGPTGQPQHF
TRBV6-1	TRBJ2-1	CATSRLAGRNEQFF
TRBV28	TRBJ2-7	CASSTYRTGTTYEQYF
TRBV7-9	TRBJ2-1	CASSPWASREQFF
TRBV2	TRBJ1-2	CASSGRGYTF
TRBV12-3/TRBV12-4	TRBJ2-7	CASSRQGAYEQYF
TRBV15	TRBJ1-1	CATSRDGGRSTEAFF
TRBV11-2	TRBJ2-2	CASSLMTRETGELFF
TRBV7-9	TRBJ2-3	CASGLASTDTQYF
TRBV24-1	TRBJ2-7	CATSDLNQGKGVYEQYF
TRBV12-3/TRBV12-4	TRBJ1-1	CASSLRGEAFF
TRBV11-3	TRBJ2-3	CASSLDGSGRAGDTQYF
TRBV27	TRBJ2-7	CASSLYSRLVGSDYEQYF
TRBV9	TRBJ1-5	CASSTTGYSNQPQHF
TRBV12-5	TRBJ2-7	CASGFHSYEQYF
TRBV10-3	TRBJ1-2	CATHEGAYGYTF
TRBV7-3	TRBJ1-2	CAIAPRTGISRGATF
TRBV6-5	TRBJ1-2	CASSYGGGRGSNYGYTF
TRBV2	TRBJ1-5	CASSDSGNQPQHF
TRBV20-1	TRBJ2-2	CSARVSGGNTGELFF
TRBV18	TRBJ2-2	CASSPLAPPVFDTGELFF
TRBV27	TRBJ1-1	CASSPSTDTEAFF
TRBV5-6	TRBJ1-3	CASSFGLGALSGNTIYF
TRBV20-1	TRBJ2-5	CSALDRGYQETQYF
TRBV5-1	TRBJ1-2	CASSLVLTGGYGYTF
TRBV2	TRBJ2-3	CASSEASSEPSTDTQYF
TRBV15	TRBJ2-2	CATSRATAGGPLYGGELFF
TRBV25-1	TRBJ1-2	CASSEYGEGADLGYTF
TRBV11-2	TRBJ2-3	CASSFTGGSADTQYF
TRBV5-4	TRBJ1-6	CASRTGDSPLHF
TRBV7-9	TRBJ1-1	CASSSKPHGAFF
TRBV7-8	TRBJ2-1	CASSYTPQGDEQFF
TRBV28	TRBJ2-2	CASSSLLGTGELFF
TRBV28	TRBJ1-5	CASSSPGKQPQHF
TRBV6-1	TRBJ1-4	CASSESTDNEKLFF
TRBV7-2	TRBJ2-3	CASSYRVAGRTDTQYF
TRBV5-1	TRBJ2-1	CASSFSPGDEQFF
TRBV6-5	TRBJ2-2	CASSQWLAGGPGTGELFF
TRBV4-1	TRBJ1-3	CASSPGPRERNTIYF
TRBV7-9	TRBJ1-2	CASSYGTGGDYGYTF
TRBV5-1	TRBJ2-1	CASSLRTSETYNEQFF
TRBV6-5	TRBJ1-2	CASSYGRALHYGYTF
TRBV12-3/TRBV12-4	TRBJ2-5	CASSWSGRALRETQYF
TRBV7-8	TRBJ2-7	CASSPWTEHSGEQYF